This TCR beta chain derives from a study of identical twins. The CDR3 contains 21 residues. CDR1 SGHTA and CDR2 FQGNSA come from the germline V gene. V lost 4 bases, J lost 2 bases, and 23 bases stayed unmatched. TCRdb reprocessed the 5' RACE reads with MiXCR, giving one entry per CDR3 protein. The repertoire holds 210,000 or so distinct CDR3 sequences, with less than 8% as singletons. Overall study results and limits: The degree of excess twin sharing was weaker in beta out-of-frame sequences. Insertions were reduced in abundant cord blood beta clonotypes but not in memory repertoires.

This clonotype has a count of ten or more. The antigen is not known. The sample was also linked to a second study, of yellow fever vaccine responses in identical twins.

The genes are TRBV7-2 and TRBJ2-7, with TRBD1 identical over 10 bases. This clonotype originated in a woman in her late teens or twenties in good health. Sample: memory (CD45RO+) T cells sorted from blood. The chain's CDR3 is CASSSRDRGQTMGLPPYEQYF. The CDR3 coding sequence is TGTGCCAGCAGCTCCCGGGACAGGGGACAAACTATGGGACTACCGCCCTACGAGCAGTACTTC.